This TCR beta chain emerged from a study of cytomegalovirus exposure and HLA in healthy donors. The table lists this clone with a few counts. Profiling relied on immunoSEQ multiplex PCR, and the TCRdb table lists in-frame clones only, not all of them. The repertoire has roughly 200,000 clones, 80% to 90% of them found once; the top ten carry roughly 1.2%. The CDR3 runs 15 residues. The germline V gene encodes CDR1 SSHAT and CDR2 FNYEAQ (reference sequence). V shed 5 bases and J shed 1 base, with 11 bases lying between them. This chain uses TRBV7-7 with TRBJ1-4; D call uncertain. The TCR was taken from a woman aged 30 to 39 in good health and CMV-seronegative. The material sequenced was PBMCs. CDR3: CASSSGRGTNEKLFF. DNA for the CDR3: TGTGCCAGCAGCAGCGGACGGGGAACTAATGAAAAACTGTTTTTT.